This entry concerns a single TCR beta chain. The CDR3 runs 13 residues. The germline CDR1 and CDR2 sequences are SNHLY and FYNNEI. V gave up 1 base and J gave up 7 bases, with 5 bases separating them. The sample is drawn from a study of blood T cell repertoires in COVID-19. Study overall: The origin of the acute and convalescent COVID-19 samples was the United States, Italy and Spain. From T cells, B-cell-depleted T cells, or PBMCs came the material, which was cDNA or gDNA.

In the authors' workflow: Using reference gene primer amplification, nucleated cell counts were estimated. Here immunoSEQ multiplex PCR was the method, and the copy in TCRdb shows in-frame clones only, minus some. V and J calls plus clone size are reproduced from that table; the DNA served to infer D and trimming. The sample contains 55,000 to 85,000 clones, roughly 80% of which appear only once. The sequence was obtained from a woman in her 70s with acute or convalescent COVID-19. The chain combines TRBV2 with TRBJ1-6; unclear D gene. The specimen was peripheral blood. In DNA form, the CDR3 reads TGTGCCAGCAGTGAAGACCAGAATTCACCCCTCCACTTT. Its translation: CASSEDQNSPLHF.